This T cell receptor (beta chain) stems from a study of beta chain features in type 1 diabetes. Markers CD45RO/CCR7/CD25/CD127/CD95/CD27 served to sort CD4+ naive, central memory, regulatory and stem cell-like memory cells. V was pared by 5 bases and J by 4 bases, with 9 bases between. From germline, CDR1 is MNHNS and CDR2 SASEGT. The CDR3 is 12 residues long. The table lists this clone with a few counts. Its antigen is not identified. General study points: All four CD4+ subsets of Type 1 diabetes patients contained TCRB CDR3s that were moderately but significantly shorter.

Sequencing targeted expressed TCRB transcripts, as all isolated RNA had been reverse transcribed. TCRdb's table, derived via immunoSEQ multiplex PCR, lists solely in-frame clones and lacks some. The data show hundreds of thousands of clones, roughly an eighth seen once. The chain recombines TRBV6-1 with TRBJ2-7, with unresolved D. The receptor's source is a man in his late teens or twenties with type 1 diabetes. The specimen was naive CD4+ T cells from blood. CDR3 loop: CASSFTGYEQYF. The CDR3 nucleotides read TGTGCCAGCAGTTTTACTGGTTACGAGCAGTACTTC.